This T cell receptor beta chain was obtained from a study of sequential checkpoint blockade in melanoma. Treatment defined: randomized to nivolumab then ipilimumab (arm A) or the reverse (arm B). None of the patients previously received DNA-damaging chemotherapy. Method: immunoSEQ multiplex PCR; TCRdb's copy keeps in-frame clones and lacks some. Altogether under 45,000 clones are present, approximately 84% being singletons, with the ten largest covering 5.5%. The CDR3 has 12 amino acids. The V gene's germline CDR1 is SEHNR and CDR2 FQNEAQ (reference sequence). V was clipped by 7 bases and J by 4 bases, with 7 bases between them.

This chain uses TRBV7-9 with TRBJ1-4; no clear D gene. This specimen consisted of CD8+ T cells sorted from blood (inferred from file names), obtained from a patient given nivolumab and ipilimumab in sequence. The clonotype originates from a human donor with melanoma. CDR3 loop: CASTPGNEKLFF. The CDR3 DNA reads TGTGCCAGCACCCCGGGTAATGAAAAACTGTTTTTT.